The clone carrying this T cell receptor (beta chain) was found once. Its antigen is undetermined. The data originate from a study of cytomegalovirus exposure and HLA in healthy donors. Study findings and constraints: Sequencing likely generated an artifact that appeared as a cluster of highly shared sequence variants.

A multiplex PCR was run with 60 Vbeta primers and 13 Jbeta primers. Sequenced by immunoSEQ multiplex PCR; TCRdb stores in-frame clones only, minus some. The table lists some 200,000 clones, 75% to 85% of them singletons. The CDR3 is made up of 15 amino acids. Trimming removed 5 bases from V and 5 bases from J; junction bases left unmatched: 12. Germline lookup yields CDR1 SGHRS and CDR2 YFSETQ. This chain connects TRBV5-1 to TRBJ1-1; 7 bases fit TRBD1. This TCR came from a girl aged 5-17 years in good health and CMV-seronegative. Sequenced sample: PBMCs. This CDR3 is CASSYGGYRGTEAFF. The CDR3 nucleotides are TGCGCCAGCAGTTACGGAGGGTACAGGGGAACTGAAGCTTTCTTT.